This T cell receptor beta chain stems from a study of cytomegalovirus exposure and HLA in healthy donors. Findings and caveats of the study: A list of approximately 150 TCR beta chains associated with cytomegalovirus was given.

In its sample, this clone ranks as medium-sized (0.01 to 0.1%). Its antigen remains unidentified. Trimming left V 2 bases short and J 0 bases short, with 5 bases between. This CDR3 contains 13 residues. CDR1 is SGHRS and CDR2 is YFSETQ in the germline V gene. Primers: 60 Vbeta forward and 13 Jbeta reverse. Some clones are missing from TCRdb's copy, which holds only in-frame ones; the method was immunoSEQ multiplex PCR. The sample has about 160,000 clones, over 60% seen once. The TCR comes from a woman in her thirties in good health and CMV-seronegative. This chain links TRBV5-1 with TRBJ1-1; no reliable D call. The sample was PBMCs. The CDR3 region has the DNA TGCGCCAGCAGCTTCGGGATGAACACTGAAGCTTTCTTT. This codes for CASSFGMNTEAFF.